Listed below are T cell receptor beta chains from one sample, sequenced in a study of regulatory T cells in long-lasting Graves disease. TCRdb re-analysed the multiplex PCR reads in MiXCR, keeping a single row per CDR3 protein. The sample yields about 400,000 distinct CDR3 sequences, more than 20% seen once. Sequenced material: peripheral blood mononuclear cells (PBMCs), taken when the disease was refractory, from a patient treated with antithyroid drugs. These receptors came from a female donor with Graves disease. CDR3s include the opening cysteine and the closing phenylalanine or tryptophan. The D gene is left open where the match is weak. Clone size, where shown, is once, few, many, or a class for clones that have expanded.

cdr3_aa: CASSADSYTEAFF
cdr3_nt: TGTGCCAGCAGTGCTGACAGCTACACTGAAGCTTTCTTT
d_call: .
clone_size: many
v_call: TRBV12-3/TRBV12-4
j_call: TRBJ1-1

cdr3_aa: CAWTTDGQPQHF
cdr3_nt: TGTGCCTGGACCACGGATGGGCAGCCCCAGCATTTT
d_call: .
clone_size: .
v_call: TRBV30
j_call: TRBJ1-5

cdr3_aa: CASSLNGQTNTEAFF
cdr3_nt: TGTGCCAGCAGTTTGAACGGACAGACGAACACTGAAGCTTTCTTT
d_call: .
clone_size: many
v_call: TRBV12-3/TRBV12-4
j_call: TRBJ1-1

cdr3_aa: CASSLYRGRGTQYF
cdr3_nt: TGTGCCAGCAGTTTATATCGGGGCCGGGGGACCCAGTACTTC
d_call: .
clone_size: few
v_call: TRBV28
j_call: TRBJ2-5

cdr3_aa: CASSLGSGNTEAFF
cdr3_nt: TGTGCCAGCAGCCTTGGATCGGGGAACACTGAAGCTTTCTTT
d_call: .
clone_size: many
v_call: TRBV7-2
j_call: TRBJ1-1

cdr3_aa: CASSSTSGRGKADTQYF
cdr3_nt: TGTGCCAGCAGTTCGACTAGCGGGAGGGGGAAAGCAGATACGCAGTATTTT
d_call: TRBD2
clone_size: .
v_call: TRBV2
j_call: TRBJ2-3

cdr3_aa: CASSLAGTAAKETQYF
cdr3_nt: TGTGCCAGCAGCTTAGCAGGGACCGCGGCGAAGGAGACCCAGTACTTC
d_call: .
clone_size: few
v_call: TRBV7-9
j_call: TRBJ2-5

cdr3_aa: CASRPGLNPYNEQFF
cdr3_nt: TGTGCCAGCCGGCCGGGACTGAACCCCTACAATGAGCAGTTCTTC
d_call: .
clone_size: .
v_call: TRBV7-4
j_call: TRBJ2-1

cdr3_aa: CASSPGDYLGVQYF
cdr3_nt: TGCGCCAGCAGCCCTGGGGACTACCTCGGGGTGCAGTACTTC
d_call: TRBD2
clone_size: few
v_call: TRBV5-1
j_call: TRBJ2-7

cdr3_aa: CASSSIGWGETQYF
cdr3_nt: TGTGCCAGCAGTTCGATAGGATGGGGGGAGACCCAGTACTTC
d_call: .
clone_size: .
v_call: TRBV6-2/TRBV6-3
j_call: TRBJ2-5

cdr3_aa: CASSYSINYEQYF
cdr3_nt: TGTGCCAGCAGTTACTCGATAAACTACGAGCAGTACTTC
d_call: .
clone_size: few
v_call: TRBV6-2/TRBV6-3
j_call: TRBJ2-7

cdr3_aa: CSARDYGTGANVLTF
cdr3_nt: TGCAGTGCTAGAGATTACGGAACTGGGGCCAACGTCCTGACTTTC
d_call: .
clone_size: .
v_call: TRBV20-1
j_call: TRBJ2-6

cdr3_aa: CASSLKPGVAEPYEQYF
cdr3_nt: TGTGCCAGCAGCTTAAAGCCCGGGGTAGCGGAGCCTTACGAGCAGTACTTC
d_call: .
clone_size: many
v_call: TRBV7-9
j_call: TRBJ2-7

cdr3_aa: CSARGPPSWGETQYF
cdr3_nt: TGCAGTGCTAGAGGGCCCCCCTCTTGGGGGGAGACCCAGTACTTC
d_call: .
clone_size: many
v_call: TRBV20-1
j_call: TRBJ2-5

cdr3_aa: CARVQGADNQPQHF
cdr3_nt: TGTGCCAGGGTACAGGGGGCTGACAATCAGCCCCAGCATTTT
d_call: TRBD1
clone_size: .
v_call: TRBV19
j_call: TRBJ1-5

cdr3_aa: CASRRGPNQPQHF
cdr3_nt: TGTGCCAGCAGACGAGGGCCCAATCAGCCCCAGCATTTT
d_call: .
clone_size: .
v_call: TRBV2
j_call: TRBJ1-5

cdr3_aa: CASSLEPGSMNTEAFF
cdr3_nt: TGCGCCAGCAGCTTGGAACCAGGGTCAATGAACACTGAAGCTTTCTTT
d_call: .
clone_size: .
v_call: TRBV5-1
j_call: TRBJ1-1

cdr3_aa: CASSLPGADIQYF
cdr3_nt: TGTGCCAGCAGCTTGCCGGGGGCGGACATTCAGTACTTC
d_call: .
clone_size: .
v_call: TRBV5-6
j_call: TRBJ2-4

cdr3_aa: CASTPGTSGSWVKNIQYF
cdr3_nt: TGTGCCAGCACTCCCGGGACTAGCGGGAGTTGGGTCAAAAACATTCAGTACTTC
d_call: TRBD2
clone_size: many
v_call: TRBV7-2
j_call: TRBJ2-4

cdr3_aa: CASSSPSGSSYNEQFF
cdr3_nt: TGTGCCAGCAGCTCCCCTAGCGGGAGCTCCTACAATGAGCAGTTCTTC
d_call: TRBD2
clone_size: few
v_call: TRBV7-2
j_call: TRBJ2-1

cdr3_aa: CASSLARAGGGYEQYF
cdr3_nt: TGTGCCAGCAGCTTAGCGCGGGCAGGTGGTGGCTACGAGCAGTACTTC
d_call: .
clone_size: few
v_call: TRBV7-2
j_call: TRBJ2-7

cdr3_aa: CASSSDAASGNTIYF
cdr3_nt: TGTGCCAGCAGCTCGGACGCTGCCTCTGGAAACACCATATATTTT
d_call: .
clone_size: few
v_call: TRBV7-2
j_call: TRBJ1-3

cdr3_aa: CASRLQGAEEKLFF
cdr3_nt: TGTGCCAGCAGACTACAGGGGGCTGAAGAAAAACTGTTTTTT
d_call: TRBD1
clone_size: many
v_call: TRBV2
j_call: TRBJ1-4

cdr3_aa: CASGEGNRDSIYEQYF
cdr3_nt: TGTGCCAGCGGAGAGGGGAATCGGGACAGCATCTACGAGCAGTACTTC
d_call: TRBD1
clone_size: few
v_call: TRBV9
j_call: TRBJ2-7

cdr3_aa: CASCRELETGELFF
cdr3_nt: TGTGCCAGCTGCCGGGAGTTGGAAACCGGGGAGCTGTTTTTT
d_call: .
clone_size: few
v_call: TRBV28
j_call: TRBJ2-2

cdr3_aa: CASSLRTNGELFF
cdr3_nt: TGTGCCAGCAGCTTGAGGACAAACGGGGAGCTGTTTTTT
d_call: .
clone_size: few
v_call: TRBV5-6
j_call: TRBJ2-2

cdr3_aa: CAWSSGGRTEAFF
cdr3_nt: TGTGCCTGGAGTAGCGGGGGGAGGACTGAAGCTTTCTTT
d_call: .
clone_size: .
v_call: TRBV30
j_call: TRBJ1-1

cdr3_aa: CASSLLRDSGTEAFF
cdr3_nt: TGTGCCAGCAGCCTACTCCGGGACAGCGGGACTGAAGCTTTCTTT
d_call: TRBD1
clone_size: .
v_call: TRBV6-1
j_call: TRBJ1-1

cdr3_aa: CASSLRAGLGANVLTF
cdr3_nt: TGCGCCAGCAGCTTGCGGGCAGGGCTCGGGGCCAACGTCCTGACTTTC
d_call: .
clone_size: .
v_call: TRBV5-1
j_call: TRBJ2-6

cdr3_aa: CATLMGLSHGYTF
cdr3_nt: TGTGCCACCCTGATGGGTCTCTCACATGGCTACACCTTC
d_call: .
clone_size: many
v_call: TRBV10-3
j_call: TRBJ1-2

cdr3_aa: CASGRNRGRWETQYF
cdr3_nt: TGTGCCAGCGGTCGAAACAGGGGGCGTTGGGAGACCCAGTACTTC
d_call: TRBD1
clone_size: many
v_call: TRBV2
j_call: TRBJ2-5

cdr3_aa: CASSRAGLGAVQPQHF
cdr3_nt: TGTGCCAGCAGCCGGGCAGGGTTGGGGGCAGTTCAGCCCCAGCATTTT
d_call: .
clone_size: few
v_call: TRBV7-2
j_call: TRBJ1-5

cdr3_aa: CASSTSHRASGNTIYF
cdr3_nt: TGTGCCAGCAGCACTTCCCATAGGGCATCTGGAAACACCATATATTTT
d_call: .
clone_size: .
v_call: TRBV7-2
j_call: TRBJ1-3

cdr3_aa: CASSRDGGYEQYF
cdr3_nt: TGCGCCAGCAGCCGGGATGGGGGCTACGAGCAGTACTTC
d_call: .
clone_size: few
v_call: TRBV5-1
j_call: TRBJ2-7

cdr3_aa: CSARDSGRGTGELFF
cdr3_nt: TGCAGTGCTAGAGATTCGGGGCGCGGCACCGGGGAGCTGTTTTTT
d_call: .
clone_size: few
v_call: TRBV20-1
j_call: TRBJ2-2

cdr3_aa: CASGVRGSEAFF
cdr3_nt: TGTGCCAGCGGCGTCAGGGGATCTGAAGCTTTCTTT
d_call: .
clone_size: many
v_call: TRBV2
j_call: TRBJ1-1

cdr3_aa: CASSVGTVQDYGYTF
cdr3_nt: TGTGCCAGCAGCGTAGGGACTGTGCAGGACTATGGCTACACCTTC
d_call: .
clone_size: many
v_call: TRBV2
j_call: TRBJ1-2

cdr3_aa: CASRGGTGDNQPQHF
cdr3_nt: TGTGCCAGTAGGGGGGGGACAGGGGACAATCAGCCCCAGCATTTT
d_call: TRBD1
clone_size: .
v_call: TRBV19
j_call: TRBJ1-5

cdr3_aa: CASSEVVGNLETQYF
cdr3_nt: TGCGCCAGCAGTGAGGTAGTGGGTAATTTAGAGACCCAGTACTTC
d_call: .
clone_size: .
v_call: TRBV10-2
j_call: TRBJ2-5

cdr3_aa: CASSSTGGFYEQYF
cdr3_nt: TGTGCCAGCAGCTCGACAGGGGGTTTCTACGAGCAGTACTTC
d_call: TRBD1
clone_size: .
v_call: TRBV11-1
j_call: TRBJ2-7

cdr3_aa: CASSQVGEGTEAFF
cdr3_nt: TGCGCCAGCAGCCAAGTAGGGGAGGGCACTGAAGCTTTCTTT
d_call: .
clone_size: .
v_call: TRBV4-3
j_call: TRBJ1-1

cdr3_aa: CASRFSGLNQPQHF
cdr3_nt: TGTGCCAGCAGATTCTCGGGCCTAAATCAGCCCCAGCATTTT
d_call: .
clone_size: many
v_call: TRBV6-5
j_call: TRBJ1-5

cdr3_aa: CASSRASGPQNIQYF
cdr3_nt: TGTGCCAGTAGTAGGGCCTCTGGGCCCCAAAACATTCAGTACTTC
d_call: .
clone_size: many
v_call: TRBV19
j_call: TRBJ2-4

cdr3_aa: CATSGEGVGELFF
cdr3_nt: TGTGCCACCAGTGGCGAGGGGGTCGGGGAGCTGTTTTTT
d_call: .
clone_size: few
v_call: TRBV24-1
j_call: TRBJ2-2

cdr3_aa: CASSFLGGSGELFF
cdr3_nt: TGTGCCAGCAGCTTCTTAGGGGGCTCCGGGGAGCTGTTTTTT
d_call: TRBD1
clone_size: .
v_call: TRBV7-2
j_call: TRBJ2-2

cdr3_aa: CAISEDLLGNTIYF
cdr3_nt: TGTGCCATCAGTGAGGACCTCCTCGGGAACACCATATATTTT
d_call: .
clone_size: few
v_call: TRBV10-3
j_call: TRBJ1-3